The entry that follows covers one T cell receptor beta chain sequence. TCRdb keeps only in-frame clones here, not all; method: immunoSEQ multiplex PCR. This sample has some 120,000 clones; about nine tenths occur once, and the top ten carry over 4.5%. These data originate in a study of T cell responses to AZD1222 COVID-19 vaccine. The receptor comes from an adult in good health. The starting material was peripheral blood, obtained on day 0 of AZD1222 vaccination.

CDR3 protein: CASSPSTGAGSYEQYF. The CDR3 nucleotides read TGTGCCAGCAGTCCCTCGACAGGGGCGGGATCCTACGAGCAGTACTTC. This chain connects TRBV6-6 to TRBJ2-7, with TRBD1 matching 8 bases. CDR1 and CDR2 (germline): MNHNY, SVGAGI (reference sequence). This CDR3 spans 16 amino acids. Losses at the gene ends were 5 bases for V and 1 base for J; bases not matched to a gene: 10.